One and the same sample provided the 15 T cell receptor beta chains below, sequenced in a study of CD8+ T cells in alopecia areata. Reverse transcription of extracted RNA yielded cDNA, which provided the sequencing template. TCRdb's copy holds only in-frame clones and misses some; the assay was immunoSEQ multiplex PCR. This sample yields approximately 140,000 clones, of which about 87% are seen a single time; roughly 15% belongs to the top ten. Material: CD8+ T cells sorted from blood, obtained at week 0. The receptor source for this set is a human donor with alopecia areata.

The chain is built from TRBV7-9 and TRBJ2-7; D might be TRBD1 (6 bases). The V end lost 4 bases, the J end lost 6 bases, and 19 bases lay between the germline ends. Germline-derived CDR1 and CDR2 are SEHNR and FQNEAQ (reference sequence). The CDR3 loop spans 15 amino acids. CDR3 coding DNA: TGTGCCAGCAGCTACGCACAGGGCTTGACACCCGAGCAGTACTTC. Its translation is CASSYAQGLTPEQYF.

The V and J genes are TRBV29-1 and TRBJ1-1, with no clear D. Between the trimmed V and J ends, which lost 6 bases and 0 bases, there was a span of 14 bases. The germline V gene has CDR1 SQVTM and CDR2 ANQGSEA. The CDR3 is made up of 14 amino acids. The CDR3 reads CSVHNLGMNTEAFF. CDR3 nucleotide sequence: TGCAGCGTGCACAACCTAGGAATGAACACTGAAGCTTTCTTT.

The CDR3 reads CASSSSSGTLLYTQYF. The CDR3 DNA reads TGTGCCAGCAGCTCGAGTAGCGGGACCCTCCTATATACGCAGTATTTT. The rearrangement uses TRBV7-9 and TRBJ2-3; TRBD2 aligns across 8 bases. Germline lookup yields CDR1 SEHNR and CDR2 FQNEAQ (reference sequence). The junction had 13 bases not matched to a gene; V was cut back by 4 bases and J by 7 bases. There are 16 residues in the CDR3.

The V and J genes are TRBV6-1 and TRBJ2-1; D gene uncertain. The V and J ends lost 6 bases and 6 bases respectively, with 3 bases between them. Germline loops: CDR1 MNHNS, CDR2 SASEGT. There are 10 residues in the CDR3. CDR3 region: CASSVNEQFF. CDR3 coding DNA: TGTGCCAGCAGCGTCAATGAGCAGTTCTTC.

This clone was picked up one time. The rearrangement uses TRBV9 and TRBJ2-7, with TRBD2 matching 8 bases. The ends lost 2 bases at V and 5 bases at J; junction bases unmatched: 9. CDR1 is SGDLS, CDR2 YYNGEE, per germline. The CDR3 runs 15 residues. CDR3 protein: CASSVRVGTRDEQYF. The CDR3 DNA reads as TGTGCCAGCAGCGTCCGGGTGGGGACTAGAGACGAGCAGTACTTC.

This clone was seen once. In the same sample, other DNA sequences code for this CDR3. The chain joins TRBV5-1 to TRBJ2-3; D tentatively fits TRBD1 or TRBD2 (6 bases each). The CDR3 runs to 16 residues. V lost 0 bases, J lost 1 base, and 12 bases lay in between. Germline V gives CDR1 SGHRS, CDR2 YFSETQ. The CDR3 here is CASSLEGGRGTDTQYF. CDR3 DNA sequence: TGCGCCAGCAGCTTGGAGGGGGGTCGGGGCACAGATACGCAGTATTTT. The whole variable domain, remainder taken from reference TRBV5-1 and TRBJ2-3, is KAGVTQTPRYLIKTRGQQVTLSCSPISGHRSVSWYQQTPGQGLQFLFEYFSETQRNKGNFPGRFSGRQFSNSRSEMNVSTLELGDSALYLCASSLEGGRGTDTQYFGPGTRLTVL.

The V gene is TRBV5-4, the J gene TRBJ2-3, with a possible D match to TRBD2 (6 bases). Trimming stripped 6 bases from V and 6 bases from J, with 20 bases between. CDR1 is SGHNT, CDR2 YYREEE, per germline (reference sequence). CDR3 length: 15 amino acids. CDR3 nucleotides: TGTGCCAGCACCTCCTGGGACTTCACCATTGATACGCAGTATTTT. Its translation: CASTSWDFTIDTQYF.

This clone was seen a handful of times. V is TRBV27 and J is TRBJ1-1; D possibly corresponds to TRBD1 (5 bases). The CDR3 is 17 residues long. The V and J ends lost 6 bases and 0 bases respectively, with 20 bases between them. Germline CDR1 MNHEY, CDR2 SMNVEV (reference sequence). For the CDR3, the DNA is TGTGCCAGCAGGGAAAGGGCGGGGGGAGATATGAACACTGAAGCTTTCTTT. Translated, it gives CASRERAGGDMNTEAFF.

The chain couples TRBV12-5 to TRBJ1-4; possible D gene TRBD1, 5 bases. The CDR3 totals 14 residues. Germline V gene lookup returns CDR1 LGHNT and CDR2 FRNRAP. V lost 5 bases, J lost 8 bases, and 15 bases lay in between. The CDR3 region is CASGGGTGAEKLFF. CDR3 sequence (DNA): TGTGCTAGTGGTGGGGGGACCGGGGCGGAAAAACTGTTTTTT. The variable domain in full, with the rest retrieved from reference TRBV12-5 and TRBJ1-4, is DARVTQTPRHKVTEMGQEVTMRCQPILGHNTVFWYRQTMMQGLELLAYFRNRAPLDDSGMPKDRFSAEMPDATLATLKIQPSEPRDSAVYFCASGGGTGAEKLFFGSGTQLSVL.

The gene calls are TRBV6-6 and TRBJ2-3, with TRBD1 matching 9 bases. V was clipped by 4 bases and J by 1 base; unmatched bases: 6. Per germline, CDR1 MNHNY and CDR2 SVGAGI (reference sequence). This CDR3 has 16 residues. For the CDR3, the DNA is TGTGCCAGCAGTTCCGATGACAGGGGGGGCACAGATACGCAGTATTTT. Protein product: CASSSDDRGGTDTQYF.

Note on this clone: In the same sample, other DNA sequences code for this CDR3. The V and J genes are TRBV9 and TRBJ2-3; D call uncertain. This CDR3 is built from 14 residues. V lost 0 bases to trimming and J lost 2 bases, with 7 bases between them. Germline values: CDR1 SGDLS, CDR2 YYNGEE. CDR3 loop: CASSVAGFTDTQYF. Written as DNA, the CDR3 is TGTGCCAGCAGCGTAGCGGGTTTCACAGATACGCAGTATTTT.

CDR3 coding DNA: TGTGCCAGCAGCCGACCGACTAGCGGGAGCGACCTTGGGTACGAGCAGTACTTC. Translated, it gives CASSRPTSGSDLGYEQYF. The gene calls are TRBV7-9 and TRBJ2-7; TRBD2 matches at 12 bases. The CDR3 is made up of 18 amino acids. The trim removed 5 bases at V and 4 bases at J, leaving 15 bases unmatched. CDR1 SEHNR and CDR2 FQNEAQ come from the germline V gene (reference sequence). The full variable domain, its missing parts supplied by reference TRBV7-9 and TRBJ2-7, is DTGVSQNPRHKITKRGQNVTFRCDPISEHNRLYWYRQTLGQGPEFLTYFQNEAQLEKSRLLSDRFSAERPKGSFSTLEIQRTEQGDSAMYLCASSRPTSGSDLGYEQYFGPGTRLTVT.

The chain joins TRBV5-4 to TRBJ1-2; 7 positions agree with TRBD1. The CDR3 contains 15 residues. V gave up 0 bases and J gave up 4 bases; unmatched junction bases: 6. Per the germline V gene, CDR1 is SGHNT and CDR2 is YYREEE (reference sequence). The CDR3 reads CASSLGGTEIYGYTF. The CDR3 DNA sequence: TGTGCCAGCAGCTTGGGTGGGACAGAAATCTATGGCTACACCTTC. The variable domain in full, completed from reference TRBV5-4 and TRBJ1-2, reads ETGVTQSPTHLIKTRGQQVTLRCSSQSGHNTVSWYQQALGQGPQFIFQYYREEENGRGNFPPRFSGLQFPNYSSELNVNALELDDSALYLCASSLGGTEIYGYTFGSGTRLTVV.

J is TRBJ1-1 and V is TRBV27, with D possibly TRBD1 on 5 matching bases. V was clipped by 5 bases and J by 8 bases, with 18 bases between them. CDR3 size: 14 residues. CDR1 is MNHEY, CDR2 SMNVEV, per germline (reference sequence). CDR3 nucleotides: TGTGCCAGCAGTCCCTCTGGGGGGGGAGGGGAAGCTTTCTTT. Translation: CASSPSGGGGEAFF.

This clone has just one count. The rearrangement joins TRBV30 to TRBJ2-7; TRBD2 might be the D (5 bases). Germline V gene data show CDR1 as GTSNPN and CDR2 as SVGIG (reference sequence). This CDR3 comprises 13 residues. Deletions cut 3 bases from V and 1 base from J, with 10 bases between. CDR3 sequence: CAWRNGVSYEQYF. CDR3 DNA: TGTGCCTGGAGAAACGGGGTTTCCTACGAGCAGTACTTC.